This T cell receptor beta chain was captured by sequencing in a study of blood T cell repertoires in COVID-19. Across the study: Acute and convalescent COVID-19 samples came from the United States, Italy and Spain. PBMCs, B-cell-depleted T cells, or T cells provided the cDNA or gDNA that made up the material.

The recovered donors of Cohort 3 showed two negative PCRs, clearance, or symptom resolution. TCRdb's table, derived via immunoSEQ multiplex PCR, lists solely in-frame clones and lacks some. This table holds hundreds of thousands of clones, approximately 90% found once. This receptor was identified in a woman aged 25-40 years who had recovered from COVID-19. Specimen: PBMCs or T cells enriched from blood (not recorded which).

The CDR3 spells CASSPRTVSLDPMNTEAFF. The CDR3 nucleotides are TGTGCCAGCTCACCGCGGACAGTCTCGCTCGACCCTATGAACACTGAAGCTTTCTTT. This chain joins TRBV18 and TRBJ1-1; D is possibly TRBD1 (6 bases). The CDR3 is made up of 19 amino acids. Trimming took 3 bases from V and 0 from J, leaving 23 bases between them. The germline V gene encodes CDR1 KGHSH and CDR2 LQKENI.